The rows below give T cell receptor beta chains drawn from one sample of a study of technical replicates of blood from a few donors. The repertoire was sequenced with immunoSEQ multiplex PCR; TCRdb's copy has only in-frame clones and lacks some. The top ten clones hold 0.23% of a sample with 85,000 to 100,000 clones, 90% to 97% of them seen once. Sequencing used T cells isolated from PBMCs. These receptors originate from a human donor in good health. Each CDR3 is given with its conserved first and last residue. The D gene is left open where the match is weak. Part of the rows lack a size; the others show once, few, many or a class for expanded clones.

-,TRBJ2-1,TRBV10-3,-,11,CAISDGFEQFF,TGTGCCATCAGTGACGGGTTTGAGCAGTTCTTC
-,TRBJ1-2,TRBV15,-,14,CATSRGGQYYGYTF,TGTGCCACCAGCAGAGGGGGACAATACTATGGCTACACCTTC
-,TRBJ2-2,TRBV6-1,-,14,CASAQQENTGELFF,TGTGCCAGCGCCCAACAGGAGAACACCGGGGAGCTGTTTTTT
-,TRBJ2-1,TRBV11-2,TRBD2,14,CASSSPLTSDEQFF,TGTGCCAGCAGCTCACCCTTAACTAGCGATGAGCAGTTCTTC
-,TRBJ1-5,TRBV19,TRBD1,17,CASSMRQGLPVNQPQHF,TGTGCCAGTAGTATGAGACAGGGTCTCCCGGTGAATCAGCCCCAGCATTTT
-,TRBJ1-1,TRBV10-1,-,13,CASSESMAGEAFF,TGCGCCAGCAGTGAGTCGATGGCGGGTGAAGCTTTCTTT
-,TRBJ2-2,TRBV5-1,TRBD2,17,CASSPKVAGGRGGELFF,TGCGCCAGCAGCCCAAAAGTAGCGGGAGGTAGGGGGGGGGAGCTGTTTTTT
-,TRBJ2-1,TRBV18,TRBD2,15,CASSPQGLASEEQFF,TGTGCCAGCTCACCCCAGGGACTAGCGAGCGAAGAGCAGTTCTTC
-,TRBJ2-7,TRBV5-1,TRBD1,16,CASSRGSGGYRNEQYF,TGCGCCAGCAGCCGTGGGTCAGGGGGATATAGGAACGAGCAGTACTTC
once,TRBJ2-7,TRBV28,TRBD2,17,CASSLKGLAGRPYEQYF,TGTGCCAGCAGTTTAAAAGGGCTAGCGGGAAGGCCCTACGAGCAGTACTTC
-,TRBJ2-1,TRBV5-4,TRBD2,15,CASSLGLAVYNEQFF,TGTGCCAGCAGCTTGGGACTAGCGGTTTACAATGAGCAGTTCTTC
-,TRBJ2-2,TRBV27,TRBD1,15,CASRPTGGGSGELFF,TGTGCCAGCAGACCGACAGGGGGGGGTTCCGGGGAGCTGTTTTTT
once,TRBJ2-1,TRBV5-1,TRBD2,15,CASSLAAGVYNEQFF,TGCGCCAGCAGCTTGGCCGCGGGAGTCTACAATGAGCAGTTCTTC
-,TRBJ2-7,TRBV27,TRBD2,17,CASSLAGEAAGSYEQYF,TGTGCCAGCAGTTTAGCGGGAGAAGCCGCGGGCTCCTACGAGCAGTACTTC
-,TRBJ1-5,TRBV6-1,-,14,CASSPVDSSLPQHF,TGTGCCAGCAGCCCCGTGGATTCTAGTTTGCCCCAGCATTTT
once,TRBJ2-3,TRBV12-2,-,15,CASRLGLAGRDTQYF,TGTGCAAGTCGCCTTGGACTAGCGGGGAGGGATACGCAGTATTTT
-,TRBJ1-4,TRBV7-2,TRBD1,14,CASSLEQGRRKLFF,TGTGCCAGCAGCTTGGAACAGGGGAGGCGAAAACTGTTTTTT
-,TRBJ1-1,TRBV6-1,-,12,CATSEFGSEAFF,TGTGCCACTTCCGAGTTCGGTTCTGAAGCTTTCTTT
-,TRBJ2-1,TRBV28,-,16,CASSVGVGGNYNEQFF,TGTGCCAGCAGTGTGGGGGTGGGCGGGAATTACAATGAGCAGTTCTTC
few,TRBJ1-1,TRBV30,TRBD1,12,CAWGQGNTEAFF,TGTGCCTGGGGACAGGGGAACACTGAAGCTTTCTTT
-,TRBJ2-5,TRBV11-2,TRBD2,17,CASSLQTRTSGRETQYF,TGTGCCAGCAGCTTACAAACACGGACTAGCGGGCGGGAGACCCAGTACTTC
-,TRBJ2-2,TRBV27,TRBD2,19,CASSFDGTSGRGGAGELFF,TGTGCCAGCAGTTTTGACGGGACTAGCGGGAGAGGGGGGGCCGGGGAGCTGTTTTTT
-,TRBJ1-2,TRBV5-5,TRBD1,15,CASYLTGGQQNGYTF,TGTGCCAGCTACCTAACCGGGGGACAGCAGAATGGCTACACCTTC
-,TRBJ1-4,TRBV25-1,TRBD1,13,CASSSGGREKLFF,TGTGCCAGCAGTTCAGGGGGCAGGGAAAAACTGTTTTTT
-,TRBJ2-3,TRBV11-3,-,14,CASSLLGGEDTQYF,TGTGCCAGCAGCTTACTCGGGGGAGAAGATACGCAGTATTTT
-,TRBJ2-5,TRBV7-9,-,16,CASSATVGVISKTQYF,TGTGCCAGCAGCGCGACAGTTGGGGTAATTTCGAAGACCCAGTACTTC
-,TRBJ2-5,TRBV7-9,-,13,CASRQQHQETQYF,TGTGCCAGCAGACAGCAGCATCAAGAGACCCAGTACTTC
once,TRBJ2-1,TRBV27,TRBD2,15,CASSLGTSGYNEQFF,TGTGCCAGCAGTTTAGGGACTAGCGGTTACAATGAGCAGTTCTTC
-,TRBJ1-2,TRBV29-1,-,14,CSVEDQDTYYGYTF,TGCAGCGTTGAAGATCAGGACACCTACTATGGCTACACCTTC
-,TRBJ1-2,TRBV18,-,13,CASSPYRAEGYTF,TGTGCCAGCTCACCGTACAGGGCTGAGGGCTACACCTTC
-,TRBJ2-5,TRBV19,-,16,CASSPLRAALAETQYF,TGTGCCAGTAGTCCTCTGAGAGCGGCCCTAGCCGAGACCCAGTACTTC
-,TRBJ2-5,TRBV7-2,-,15,CASSRSSVIQETQYF,TGTGCCAGCAGCCGTTCGTCAGTGATCCAAGAGACCCAGTACTTC
once,TRBJ2-3,TRBV6-1,TRBD2,15,CASRMEGGGADTQYF,TGTGCCAGCAGAATGGAGGGCGGGGGGGCAGATACGCAGTATTTT
-,TRBJ1-5,TRBV2,-,14,CASSDTYSNQPQHF,TGTGCCAGCAGCGACACATATAGCAATCAGCCCCAGCATTTT
-,TRBJ2-3,TRBV18,-,14,CASSPGAAPDTQYF,TGTGCCAGCTCACCAGGAGCAGCCCCAGATACGCAGTATTTT
once,TRBJ1-1,TRBV7-8,-,11,CASSYHSEAFF,TGTGCCAGCAGCTATCACTCGGAAGCTTTCTTT
-,TRBJ2-4,TRBV2,TRBD2,19,CASSEGPSGNLLAKNIQYF,TGTGCCAGCAGTGAGGGGCCTAGCGGGAACCTCCTAGCCAAAAACATTCAGTACTTC
-,TRBJ1-5,TRBV15,-,14,CATSRDLLNQPQHF,TGTGCCACCAGCAGAGATCTACTCAATCAGCCCCAGCATTTT
-,TRBJ2-6,TRBV19,-,15,CASSIVGAGANVLTF,TGTGCCAGTAGTATAGTGGGGGCCGGGGCCAACGTCCTGACTTTC
-,TRBJ1-5,TRBV9,-,15,CASSVVGAVNQPQHF,TGTGCCAGCAGCGTAGTAGGGGCGGTCAATCAGCCCCAGCATTTT
-,TRBJ2-3,TRBV11-2,-,13,CASTSRVTDTQYF,TGTGCCAGCACCTCGAGGGTCACTGATACGCAGTATTTT